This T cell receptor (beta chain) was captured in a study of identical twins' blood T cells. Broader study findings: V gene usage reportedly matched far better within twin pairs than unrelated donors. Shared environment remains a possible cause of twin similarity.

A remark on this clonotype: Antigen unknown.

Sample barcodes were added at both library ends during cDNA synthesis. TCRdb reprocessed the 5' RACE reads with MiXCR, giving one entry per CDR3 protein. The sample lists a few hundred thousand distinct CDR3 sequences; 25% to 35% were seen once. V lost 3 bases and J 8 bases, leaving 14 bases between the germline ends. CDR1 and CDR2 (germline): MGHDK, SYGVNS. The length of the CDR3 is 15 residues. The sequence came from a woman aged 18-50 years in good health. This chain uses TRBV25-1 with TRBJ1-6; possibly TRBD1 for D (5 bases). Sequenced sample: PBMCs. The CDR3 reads CASSDRGELDSPLHF. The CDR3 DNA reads TGTGCCAGCAGTGACCGAGGGGAGTTAGATTCACCCCTCCACTTT.